This T cell receptor (beta chain) was found in a study of blood T cell repertoires in COVID-19. Turning to the study itself: Whether acute or convalescent, the COVID-19 samples came from the United States, Italy and Spain.

CDR1 SGHRS and CDR2 YFSETQ come from the germline V gene. V was trimmed by 0 bases and J by 2 bases, leaving 9 bases between them. The CDR3 runs 14 residues. The authors' processing: Amplification with reference gene primers provided the estimates of nucleated cell counts. Method: immunoSEQ multiplex PCR; TCRdb's copy keeps in-frame clones and lacks some. V, J and clone size are taken as reported in that table, and D and trimming were inferred from the DNA itself. The data contain about 110,000 clones, more than 65% of them singletons. This rearrangement joins TRBV5-1 to TRBJ2-7, with D possibly TRBD2 on 5 matching bases. Specimen: peripheral blood. The origin of this receptor is a woman of 80 years or more with acute or convalescent COVID-19. The CDR3: CASSLAREAYEQYF. CDR3 bases: TGCGCCAGCAGCTTGGCCCGGGAAGCCTACGAGCAGTACTTC.